The present T cell receptor beta chain was sequenced within a study of blood T cell repertoires in COVID-19. As for the study in general: The origin of the acute and convalescent COVID-19 samples was the United States, Italy and Spain.

Profiling relied on immunoSEQ multiplex PCR, and the TCRdb table lists in-frame clones only, not all of them. The repertoire consists of about 83,000 clones, with around nine tenths occurring once and the leading ten covering more than 15%. This CDR3 contains 15 residues. Germline CDR1 is ENHRY and CDR2 is SYGVKD. The V and J ends lost 3 bases and 3 bases respectively, with 14 bases between them. This clonotype was sampled from a woman of 80 years or more with active or convalescent COVID-19. This chain links TRBV10-3 with TRBJ1-2; D may be TRBD1 (6 bases). The sequenced material came from peripheral blood. CDR3 DNA: TGTGCCATCAGTGAAGGGCAGGGGTCCCACTATGGCTACACCTTC. This gives the protein CAISEGQGSHYGYTF.